Reported below is one TCR beta chain. This sample is drawn from a study of blood T cell repertoires in COVID-19. The trim removed 6 bases at V and 2 bases at J, leaving 8 bases unmatched. The CDR3 sequence is 15 residues long. Germline CDR1 reads LGHNT; CDR2 reads FRNRAP. Method: immunoSEQ multiplex PCR; TCRdb's copy keeps in-frame clones and lacks some. Among about 81,000 clones listed, roughly four fifths were seen once. The chain uses TRBV12-5 and TRBJ1-1; 8 bases match TRBD1. This receptor was obtained from a human donor in a cohort sampled during active COVID-19. The sequenced material came from peripheral blood. CDR3 in amino acids: CASGHGQGYNTEAFF. CDR3 DNA sequence: TGTGCTAGTGGGCACGGACAGGGTTATAACACTGAAGCTTTCTTT.